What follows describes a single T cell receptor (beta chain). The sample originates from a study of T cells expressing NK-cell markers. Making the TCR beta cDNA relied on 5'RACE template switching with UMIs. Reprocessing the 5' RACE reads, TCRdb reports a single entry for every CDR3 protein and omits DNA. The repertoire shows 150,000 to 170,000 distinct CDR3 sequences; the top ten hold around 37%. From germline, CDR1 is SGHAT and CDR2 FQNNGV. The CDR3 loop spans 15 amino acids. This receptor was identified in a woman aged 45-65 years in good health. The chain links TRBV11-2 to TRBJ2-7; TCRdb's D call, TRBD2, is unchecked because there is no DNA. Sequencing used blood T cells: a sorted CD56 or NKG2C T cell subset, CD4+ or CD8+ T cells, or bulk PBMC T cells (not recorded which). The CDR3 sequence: CASSLSGTSTYEQYF. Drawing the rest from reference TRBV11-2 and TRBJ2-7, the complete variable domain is EAGVAQSPRYKIIEKRQSVAFWCNPISGHATLYWYQQILGQGPKLLIQFQNNGVVDDSQLPKDRFSAERLKGVDSTLKIQPAKLEDSAVYLCASSLSGTSTYEQYFGPGTRLTVT.